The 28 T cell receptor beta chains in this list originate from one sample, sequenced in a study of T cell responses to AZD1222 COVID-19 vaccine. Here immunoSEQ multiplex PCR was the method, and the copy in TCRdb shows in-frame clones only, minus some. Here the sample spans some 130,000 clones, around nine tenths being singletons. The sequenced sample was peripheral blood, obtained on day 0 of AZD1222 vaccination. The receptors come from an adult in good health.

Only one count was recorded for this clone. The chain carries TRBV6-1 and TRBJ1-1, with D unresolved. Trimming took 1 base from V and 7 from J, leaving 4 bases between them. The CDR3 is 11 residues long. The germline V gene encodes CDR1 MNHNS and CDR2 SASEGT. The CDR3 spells CASSEEGEAFF. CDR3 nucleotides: TGTGCCAGCAGTGAAGAGGGTGAAGCTTTCTTT.

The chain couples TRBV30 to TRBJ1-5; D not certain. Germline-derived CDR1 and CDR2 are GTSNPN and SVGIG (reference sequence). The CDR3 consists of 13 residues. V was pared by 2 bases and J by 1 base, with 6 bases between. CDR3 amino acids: CAWSLDSNQPQHF. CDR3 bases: TGTGCCTGGAGTCTGGACAGCAATCAGCCCCAGCATTTT. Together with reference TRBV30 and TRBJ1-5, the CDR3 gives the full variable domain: SQTIHQWPATLVQPVGSPLSLECTVEGTSNPNLYWYRQAAGRGLQLLFYSVGIGQISSEVPQNLSASRPQDRQFILSSKKLLLSDSGFYLCAWSLDSNQPQHFGDGTRLSIL.

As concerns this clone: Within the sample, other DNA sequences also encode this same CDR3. CDR3 nucleotides: TGTGCCAGCAGCTTAGCTACGGAGAACACTGAAGCTTTCTTT. It codes for CASSLATENTEAFF. This chain uses TRBV7-2 with TRBJ1-1; D unclear. The CDR3 totals 14 residues. Germline V CDR1 and CDR2: SGHTA, FQGNSA. V was cut by 0 bases and J by 1 base, with 6 bases left in between.

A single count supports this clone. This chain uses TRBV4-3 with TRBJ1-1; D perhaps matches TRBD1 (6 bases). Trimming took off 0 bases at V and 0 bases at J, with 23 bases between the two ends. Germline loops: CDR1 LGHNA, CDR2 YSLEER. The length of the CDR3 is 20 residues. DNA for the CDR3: TGCGCCAGCAGCCAAGATTGGGGGCTGCGAGACAGCCCGATGAACACTGAAGCTTTCTTT. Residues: CASSQDWGLRDSPMNTEAFF.

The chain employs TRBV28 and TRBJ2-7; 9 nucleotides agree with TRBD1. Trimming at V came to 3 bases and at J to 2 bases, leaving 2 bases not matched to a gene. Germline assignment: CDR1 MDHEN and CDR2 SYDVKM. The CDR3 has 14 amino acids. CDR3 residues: CASSLTGGTYEQYF. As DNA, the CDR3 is TGTGCCAGCAGTTTGACAGGGGGAACCTACGAGCAGTACTTC.

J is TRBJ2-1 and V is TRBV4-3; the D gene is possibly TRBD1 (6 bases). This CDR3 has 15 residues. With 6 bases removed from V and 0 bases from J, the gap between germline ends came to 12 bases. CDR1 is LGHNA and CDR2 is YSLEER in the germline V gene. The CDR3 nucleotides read TGCGCCAGCAGAAGGACAGAAAGCTCCTACAATGAGCAGTTCTTC. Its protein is CASRRTESSYNEQFF.

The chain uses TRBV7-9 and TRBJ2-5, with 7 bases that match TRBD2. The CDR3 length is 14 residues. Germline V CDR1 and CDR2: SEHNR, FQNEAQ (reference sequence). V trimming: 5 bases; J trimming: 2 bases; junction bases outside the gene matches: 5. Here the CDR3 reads CASSGSGPQETQYF. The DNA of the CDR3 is TGTGCCAGCAGCGGTAGCGGGCCTCAAGAGACCCAGTACTTC.

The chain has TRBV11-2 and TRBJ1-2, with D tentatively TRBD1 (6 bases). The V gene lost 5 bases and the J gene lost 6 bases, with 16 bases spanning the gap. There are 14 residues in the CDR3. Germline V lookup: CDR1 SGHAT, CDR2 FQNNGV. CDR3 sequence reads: CASSPQDSLNGYTF. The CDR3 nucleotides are TGTGCCAGCAGCCCCCAGGACAGCTTAAATGGCTACACCTTC.

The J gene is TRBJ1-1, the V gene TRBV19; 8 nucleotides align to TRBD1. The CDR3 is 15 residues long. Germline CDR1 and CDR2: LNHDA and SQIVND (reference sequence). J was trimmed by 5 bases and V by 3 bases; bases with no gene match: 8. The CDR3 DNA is TGTGCCAGTAGTATCCCCGGACAGGGAAGGACTGAAGCTTTCTTT. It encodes CASSIPGQGRTEAFF.

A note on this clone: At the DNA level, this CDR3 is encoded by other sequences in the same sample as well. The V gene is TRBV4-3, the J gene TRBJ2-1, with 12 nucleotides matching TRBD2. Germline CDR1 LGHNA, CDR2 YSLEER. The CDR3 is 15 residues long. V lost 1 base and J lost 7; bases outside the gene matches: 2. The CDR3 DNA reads TGCGCCAGCAGCCAAGGGCTAGCGGGGGGGAATGAGCAGTTCTTC. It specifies CASSQGLAGGNEQFF.

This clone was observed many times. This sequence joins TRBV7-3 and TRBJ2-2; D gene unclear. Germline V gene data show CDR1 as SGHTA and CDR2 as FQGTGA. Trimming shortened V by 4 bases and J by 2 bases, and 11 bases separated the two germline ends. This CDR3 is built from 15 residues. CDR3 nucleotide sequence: TGTGCCAGCAGCTCCCCCGGCGTAAACACCGGGGAGCTGTTTTTT. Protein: CASSSPGVNTGELFF.

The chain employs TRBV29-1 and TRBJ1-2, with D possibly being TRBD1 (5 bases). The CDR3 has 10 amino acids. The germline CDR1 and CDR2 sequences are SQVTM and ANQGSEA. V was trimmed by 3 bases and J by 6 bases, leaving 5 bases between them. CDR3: CSVDRDGYTF. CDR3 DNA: TGCAGCGTTGACAGGGATGGCTACACCTTC. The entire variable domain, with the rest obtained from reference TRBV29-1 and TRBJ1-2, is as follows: SAVISQKPSRDICQRGTSLTIQCQVDSQVTMMFWYRQQPGQSLTLIATANQGSEATYESGFVIDKFPISRPNLTFSTLTVSNMSPEDSSIYLCSVDRDGYTFGSGTRLTVV.

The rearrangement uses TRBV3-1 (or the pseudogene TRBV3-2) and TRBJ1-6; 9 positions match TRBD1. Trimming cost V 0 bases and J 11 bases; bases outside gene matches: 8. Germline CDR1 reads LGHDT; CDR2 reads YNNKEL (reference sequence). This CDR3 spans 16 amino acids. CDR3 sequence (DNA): TGTGCCAGCAGCCAAGAGCTTGGGACAGGGATAGCACCCCTCCACTTT. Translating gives CASSQELGTGIAPLHF.

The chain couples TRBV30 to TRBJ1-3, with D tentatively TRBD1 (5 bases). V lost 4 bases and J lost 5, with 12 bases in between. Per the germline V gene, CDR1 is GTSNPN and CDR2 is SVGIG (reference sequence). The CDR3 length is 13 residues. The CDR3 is CAWNGQGRNTIYF. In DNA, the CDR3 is TGTGCCTGGAATGGGCAGGGTCGAAACACCATATATTTT. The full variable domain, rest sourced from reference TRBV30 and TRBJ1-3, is SQTIHQWPATLVQPVGSPLSLECTVEGTSNPNLYWYRQAAGRGLQLLFYSVGIGQISSEVPQNLSASRPQDRQFILSSKKLLLSDSGFYLCAWNGQGRNTIYFGEGSWLTVV.

CDR3 in amino acids: CASSIGPGGRETQYF. CDR3 coding DNA: TGTGCCAGTAGTATAGGCCCGGGGGGTCGGGAGACCCAGTACTTC. The chain links TRBV19 to TRBJ2-5; TRBD2 agrees at 7 bases. This CDR3 comprises 15 residues. Germline loops: CDR1 LNHDA, CDR2 SQIVND (reference sequence). The J segment lost 5 bases and the V segment lost 1 base, leaving 7 bases of the junction unmatched.

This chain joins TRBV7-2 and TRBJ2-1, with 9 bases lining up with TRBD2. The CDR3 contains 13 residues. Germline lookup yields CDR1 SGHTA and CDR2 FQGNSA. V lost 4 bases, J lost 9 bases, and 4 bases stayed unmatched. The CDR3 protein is CASSSSGAFEQFF. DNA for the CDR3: TGTGCCAGCAGCTCTAGCGGGGCATTTGAGCAGTTCTTC.

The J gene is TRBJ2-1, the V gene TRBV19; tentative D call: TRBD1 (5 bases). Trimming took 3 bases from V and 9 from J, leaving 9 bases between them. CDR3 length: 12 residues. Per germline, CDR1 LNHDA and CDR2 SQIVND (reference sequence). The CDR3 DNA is TGTGCCAGTAGTATTCTTGGGGCTGAGCAGTTCTTC. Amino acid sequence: CASSILGAEQFF. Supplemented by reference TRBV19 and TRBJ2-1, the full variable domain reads DGGITQSPKYLFRKEGQNVTLSCEQNLNHDAMYWYRQDPGQGLRLIYYSQIVNDFQKGDIAEGYSVSREKKESFPLTVTSAQKNPTAFYLCASSILGAEQFFGPGTRLTVL.

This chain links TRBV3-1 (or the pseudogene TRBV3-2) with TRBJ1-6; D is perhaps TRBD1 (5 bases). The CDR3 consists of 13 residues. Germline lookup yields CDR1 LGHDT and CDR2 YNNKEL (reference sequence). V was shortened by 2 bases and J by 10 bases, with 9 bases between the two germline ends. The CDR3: CASSQTGGSPLHF. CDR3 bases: TGTGCCAGCAGCCAAACGGGGGGGTCACCCCTCCACTTT.

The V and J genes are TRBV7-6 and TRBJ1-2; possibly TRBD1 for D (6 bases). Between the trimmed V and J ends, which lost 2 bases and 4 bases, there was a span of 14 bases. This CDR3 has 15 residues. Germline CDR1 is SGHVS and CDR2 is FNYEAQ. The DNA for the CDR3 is TGTGCCAGCAGCTTAAGCCGAGGGGGTGGCTATGGCTACACCTTC. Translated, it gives CASSLSRGGGYGYTF.

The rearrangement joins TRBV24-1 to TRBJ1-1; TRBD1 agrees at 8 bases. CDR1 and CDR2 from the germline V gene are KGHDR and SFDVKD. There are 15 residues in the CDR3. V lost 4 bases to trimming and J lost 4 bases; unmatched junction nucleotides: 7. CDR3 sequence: CATSESITGGTEAFF. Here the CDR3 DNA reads TGTGCCACCAGTGAGTCTATCACAGGGGGCACTGAAGCTTTCTTT.

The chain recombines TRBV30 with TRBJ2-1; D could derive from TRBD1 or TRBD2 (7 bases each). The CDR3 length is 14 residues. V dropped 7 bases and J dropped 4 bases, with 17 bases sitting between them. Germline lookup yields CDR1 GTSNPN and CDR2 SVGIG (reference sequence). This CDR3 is CASYRGGGYNEQFF. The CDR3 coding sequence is TGTGCCTCTTACAGGGGCGGGGGATACAATGAGCAGTTCTTC. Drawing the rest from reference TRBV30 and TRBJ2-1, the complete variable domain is SQTIHQWPATLVQPVGSPLSLECTVEGTSNPNLYWYRQAAGRGLQLLFYSVGIGQISSEVPQNLSASRPQDRQFILSSKKLLLSDSGFYLCASYRGGGYNEQFFGPGTRLTVL.

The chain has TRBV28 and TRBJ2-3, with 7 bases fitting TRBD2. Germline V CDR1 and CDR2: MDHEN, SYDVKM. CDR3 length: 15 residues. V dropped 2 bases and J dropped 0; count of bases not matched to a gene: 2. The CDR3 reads CASSLLAESTDTQYF. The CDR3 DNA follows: TGTGCCAGCAGTTTACTAGCGGAGAGCACAGATACGCAGTATTTT.

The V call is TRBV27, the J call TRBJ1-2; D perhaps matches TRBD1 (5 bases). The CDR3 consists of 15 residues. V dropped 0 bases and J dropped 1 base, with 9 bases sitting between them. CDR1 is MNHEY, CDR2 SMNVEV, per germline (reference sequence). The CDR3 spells CASSLSRDGNYGYTF. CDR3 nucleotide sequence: TGTGCCAGCAGTTTATCCCGGGACGGTAACTATGGCTACACCTTC.

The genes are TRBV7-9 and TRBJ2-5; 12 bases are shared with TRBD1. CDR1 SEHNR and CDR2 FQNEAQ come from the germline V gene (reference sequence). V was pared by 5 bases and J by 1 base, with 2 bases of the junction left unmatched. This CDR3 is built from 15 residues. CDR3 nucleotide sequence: TGTGCCAGCAGCCGGGGACAGGGGGCCCAAGAGACCCAGTACTTC. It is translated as CASSRGQGAQETQYF.

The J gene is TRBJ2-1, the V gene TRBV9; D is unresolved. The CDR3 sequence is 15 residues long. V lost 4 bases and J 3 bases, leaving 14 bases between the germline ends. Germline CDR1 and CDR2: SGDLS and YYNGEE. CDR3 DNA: TGTGCCAGCAGCACCTTGGCTGGGATCTACAATGAGCAGTTCTTC. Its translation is CASSTLAGIYNEQFF.

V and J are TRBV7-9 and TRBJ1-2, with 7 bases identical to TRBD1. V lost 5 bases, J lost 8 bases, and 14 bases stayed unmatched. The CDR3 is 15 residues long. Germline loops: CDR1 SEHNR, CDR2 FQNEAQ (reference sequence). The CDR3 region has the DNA TGTGCCAGCAGCGTCCCCGGGACAGCTCCGGCGGGCTACACCTTC. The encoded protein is CASSVPGTAPAGYTF.

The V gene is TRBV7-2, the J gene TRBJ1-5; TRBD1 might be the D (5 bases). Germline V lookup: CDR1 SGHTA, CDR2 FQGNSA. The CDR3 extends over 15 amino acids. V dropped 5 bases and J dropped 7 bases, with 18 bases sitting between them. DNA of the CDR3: TGTGCCAGCAGCGAGACAGAGTTCTCCCTCCAGCCCCAGCATTTT. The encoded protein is CASSETEFSLQPQHF.

The CDR3 DNA follows: TGTGCCAGCAGCTTATTCGGGGGTACTGGAAACACCATATATTTT. Protein product: CASSLFGGTGNTIYF. This chain uses TRBV7-2 with TRBJ1-3; possibly TRBD1 for D (5 bases). In germline, CDR1 is SGHTA, CDR2 FQGNSA. The CDR3 is made up of 15 amino acids. V was clipped by 2 bases and J by 2 bases, with 10 bases between them.